These 29 T cell receptor beta chains were sequenced from one sample in a study of T cell repertoires in cytomegalovirus infection. These receptors are not linked to any known antigen. A single record per CDR3 protein comes from TCRdb applying MiXCR to the reads. Among around 710,000 distinct CDR3 sequences listed, 29% were seen once. The sequences come from cultured CD8+ T cells from PBMCs, collected from culture after CMV antigen stimulation. Receptor source: a human donor in good health (CMV status not recorded). Some clones in this sample may be carry-over from other donors' samples.

This clonotype was seen repeatedly, ten times or more. The genes are TRBV9 and TRBJ2-1, with unresolved D. The CDR3 has 14 amino acids. Germline lookup yields CDR1 SGDLS and CDR2 YYNGEE. With 5 bases removed from V and 0 bases from J, the gap between germline ends came to 9 bases. In DNA, the CDR3 is TGTGCCAGCAGTCCTCAAGGCTCCTACAATGAGCAGTTCTTC. Translating it yields CASSPQGSYNEQFF.

This clonotype was counted ten times or more. The rearrangement joins TRBV7-6 to TRBJ2-1; D remains ambiguous. Trimming cost V 6 bases and J 0 bases, with 6 bases left between them. CDR3 length: 13 residues. Per germline, CDR1 SGHVS and CDR2 FNYEAQ. As DNA, the CDR3 is TGTGCCAGCAGGTCAGACTCCTACAATGAGCAGTTCTTC. The encoded protein is CASRSDSYNEQFF.

This chain joins TRBV4-3 and TRBJ2-5, with TRBD2 identical over 7 bases. J was trimmed by 5 bases and V by 1 base; bases with no gene match: 7. CDR3 length: 15 amino acids. Germline CDR1 and CDR2: LGHNA and YSLEER. CDR3 DNA sequence: TGCGCCAGCAGCCAAGGGGACGGGGAGGGGGAGACCCAGTACTTC. Its protein is CASSQGDGEGETQYF.

This chain connects TRBV15 to TRBJ1-2; 7 positions agree with TRBD1. Trimming removed 0 bases from V and 4 bases from J; junction bases left unmatched: 8. Germline V lookup: CDR1 LNHNV, CDR2 YYDKDF (reference sequence). The length of the CDR3 is 16 residues. CDR3 region: CATSRDLAGGGYGYTF. In DNA, the CDR3 is TGTGCCACCAGCAGAGATCTGGCAGGGGGAGGCTATGGCTACACCTTC.

Only a few counts were recorded for this clonotype. This chain uses TRBV6-6 with TRBJ1-4; D gene ambiguous. V was shortened by 8 bases and J by 0 bases, with 13 bases between the two germline ends. Germline V CDR1 and CDR2: MNHNY, SVGAGI (reference sequence). The CDR3 covers 15 residues. The chain's CDR3 is CASGPWRATNEKLFF. For the CDR3, the DNA is TGTGCCAGCGGTCCCTGGAGAGCAACTAATGAAAAACTGTTTTTT.

The chain employs TRBV5-1 and TRBJ1-2, with a weak D call TRBD1 (5 bases). Germline V gives CDR1 SGHRS, CDR2 YFSETQ. CDR3 length: 16 residues. Between the trimmed V and J ends, which lost 3 bases and 7 bases, there was a span of 22 bases. CDR3 sequence (DNA): TGCGCCAGCAGCTCCCACCGGGACGGGGCGTTCGGTGGCTACACCTTC. Its protein product is CASSSHRDGAFGGYTF.

This clonotype was counted ten times or more. The chain couples TRBV4-1 to TRBJ1-1; no clear D. The CDR3 contains 13 residues. The germline CDR1 and CDR2 sequences are MGHRA and YSYEKL. Trimming took 0 bases from V and 1 from J, leaving 3 bases between them. The CDR3 sequence: CASSQDPNTEAFF. The CDR3 bases are TGCGCCAGCAGCCAAGACCCGAACACTGAAGCTTTCTTT.

As regards this clonotype: A read error is likely, as this CDR3 ends without the conserved phenylalanine or tryptophan. This chain connects TRBV7-9 to TRBJ2-5; D remains unclear. With 1 base removed from V and 1 base from J, the gap between germline ends came to 7 bases. There are 14 residues in the CDR3. Germline loops: CDR1 SEHNR, CDR2 FQNEAQ (reference sequence). The CDR3 is CASSLVRSQETQYL. The CDR3 nucleotides are TGTGCCAGCAGCTTAGTGCGCAGCCAAGAGACCCAGTACCTC.

Ten or more counts support this clonotype. The rearrangement uses TRBV7-2 and TRBJ1-2, with unresolved D. Germline CDR1 and CDR2: SGHTA and FQGNSA. The CDR3 has 11 residues. The germline V and J ends were trimmed by 5 bases and 8 bases, with 9 bases remaining between them. The CDR3 reads CASSPDRGYTF. The CDR3 DNA is TGTGCCAGCAGCCCTGATAGGGGCTACACCTTC.

In this sample, this clonotype turned up a few times. The rearrangement links TRBV6-1 to TRBJ2-7; possibly TRBD1 for D (6 bases). The germline V and J ends were trimmed by 6 bases and 1 base, with 10 bases remaining between them. From germline, CDR1 is MNHNS and CDR2 SASEGT. There are 13 residues in the CDR3. In nucleotides, the CDR3 is TGTGCCAGCAGCATCACAGGGTCCTACGAGCAGTACTTC. It specifies CASSITGSYEQYF.

As for this clonotype: At one end the junction does not follow the germline gene, possibly because of a read error. V gene TRBV28 combines with J gene TRBJ2-3; maybe TRBD1 (5 bases). The CDR3 is 14 residues long. The V gene's germline CDR1 is MDHEN and CDR2 SYDVKM. CDR3 nucleotides: TGTGCCAACAGTTTTGGGGCCAGCACAGATACGCAGTATTTT. Residues: CANSFGASTDTQYF.

This clonotype has a single count. The chain couples TRBV7-3 to TRBJ1-1, with TRBD1 matching over 7 bases. The V and J ends lost 6 bases and 1 base, in that order; junction bases with no gene match: 8. This CDR3 is built from 15 residues. In germline, CDR1 is SGHTA, CDR2 FQGTGA. CDR3 in DNA: TGTGCCAGCAGATTAGAAAAGGGGGCGAACACTGAAGCTTTCTTT. This codes for CASRLEKGANTEAFF.

This clonotype has at least ten counts. The chain links TRBV7-2 to TRBJ2-7; D is possibly TRBD2 (5 bases). This CDR3 is built from 14 residues. The germline V and J ends were trimmed by 2 bases and 4 bases, with 12 bases remaining between them. The V gene's germline CDR1 is SGHTA and CDR2 FQGNSA. CDR3 amino acids: CASSLSRGYYEQYF. The CDR3 coding sequence is TGTGCCAGCAGCTTAAGTCGGGGATATTACGAGCAGTACTTC.

Here the CDR3 DNA reads TGTGCCAGTAGTATACGGGTACGAGGCTCCTACAATGAGCAGTTCTTC. Protein sequence: CASSIRVRGSYNEQFF. This chain uses TRBV19 with TRBJ2-1; no clear D gene. Germline values: CDR1 LNHDA, CDR2 SQIVND (reference sequence). The CDR3 contains 16 residues. Trimming removed 2 bases from V and 0 bases from J, with 11 bases in between.

The rearrangement links TRBV14 to TRBJ1-1; D is unresolved. This CDR3 spans 16 amino acids. CDR1 is SGHDN, CDR2 FVKESK, per germline. V was pared by 4 bases and J by 0 bases, with 15 bases between. The CDR3: CASSPFKGTLNTEAFF. The CDR3 DNA reads TGTGCCAGCAGCCCGTTTAAGGGTACGTTGAACACTGAAGCTTTCTTT.

This clonotype appeared a few times. The chain is built from TRBV4-3 and TRBJ2-1; 9 nucleotides match TRBD2. The CDR3 is 17 residues long. V gave up 0 bases and J gave up 7 bases; unmatched junction bases: 10. Germline V gene sequence: CDR1 LGHNA, CDR2 YSLEER. The CDR3 nucleotides read TGCGCCAGCAGCCAAGATACGGCGGGGGGGCCAACAAATGAGCAGTTCTTC. Protein product: CASSQDTAGGPTNEQFF.

This clonotype was counted only a few times. The V call is TRBV6-4, the J call TRBJ2-2; 8 positions match TRBD2. Germline CDR1 and CDR2: MRHNA and SNTAGT. The CDR3 has 15 residues. V lost 5 bases to trimming and J lost 4 bases; unmatched junction nucleotides: 6. CDR3 nucleotides: TGTGCCAGCAGTTCCGGGGGGGCCGGCACCGGGGAGCTGTTTTTT. The encoded protein is CASSSGGAGTGELFF.

At least ten counts were recorded for this clonotype. The gene calls are TRBV10-3 and TRBJ1-1; perhaps TRBD1 as D (5 bases). This CDR3 region has 14 residues. The V end was cut by 0 bases, the J end by 1 base, with 6 bases between. Per the germline V gene, CDR1 is ENHRY and CDR2 is SYGVKD. The CDR3 coding sequence is TGTGCCATCAGTGAGTCGAGGGGGAACACTGAAGCTTTCTTT. Its protein product is CAISESRGNTEAFF.

The V gene is TRBV27, the J gene TRBJ1-5; D is unresolved. The germline V and J ends were trimmed by 9 bases and 0 bases, with 6 bases remaining between them. The CDR3 contains 12 residues. Germline CDR1 MNHEY, CDR2 SMNVEV (reference sequence). The CDR3 sequence: CASPYSNQPQHF. CDR3 in DNA: TGTGCCAGTCCCTATAGCAATCAGCCCCAGCATTTT.

This clonotype was counted at least ten times. At one of its ends the junction is not consistent with the germline gene, which may arise from a read error. V is TRBV7-8 and J is TRBJ1-1, with 8 positions matching TRBD1. This CDR3 region has 14 residues. The germline CDR1 and CDR2 sequences are SGHVS and FQNEAQ. In DNA form, the CDR3 reads TGCGCCAGCAGCTTGGGGACAGGAAACACTGAAGCTTTCTTT. Encoded protein: CASSLGTGNTEAFF. Together with reference TRBV7-8 and TRBJ1-1, the CDR3 gives the full variable domain: GAGVSQSPRYKVAKRGQDVALRCDPISGHVSLFWYQQALGQGPEFLTYFQNEAQLDKSGLPSDRFFAERPEGSVSTLKIQRTQQEDSAVYLCASSLGTGNTEAFFGQGTRLTVV.

Comment on this clonotype: A read error may produce the germline difference seen at one junction end. The genes are TRBV27 and TRBJ1-2, with TRBD1 matching over 10 bases. This CDR3 region has 14 residues. Germline V gene data show CDR1 as MNHEY and CDR2 as SMNVEV (reference sequence). The CDR3 DNA reads TGTGCCAGCAGCCCGGGGACAGGGGACCCTGGCCACACCTTC. Translating it yields CASSPGTGDPGHTF.

The chain is built from TRBV5-3 and TRBJ1-1; TRBD1 might be the D (6 bases). TRBV5-3 carries the ORF label, with uncertain function. The V end was cut by 8 bases, the J end by 5 bases, with 16 bases between. The CDR3 sequence is 13 residues long. The CDR3 spells CASSHRDLTEAFF. The DNA for the CDR3 is TGTGCCAGCAGCCACAGGGATTTAACTGAAGCTTTCTTT.

V is TRBV9 and J is TRBJ2-5; 13 positions match TRBD2. CDR3 length: 16 amino acids. The junction had 6 bases not matched to a gene; V was cut back by 3 bases and J by 4 bases. Germline values: CDR1 SGDLS, CDR2 YYNGEE. The CDR3 protein is CASSATSGGAAETQYF. The CDR3 region has the DNA TGTGCCAGCAGCGCTACTAGCGGGGGGGCCGCAGAGACCCAGTACTTC.

This clonotype was observed a handful of times. The V call is TRBV13, the J call TRBJ1-1, with unresolved D. The CDR3 loop spans 13 amino acids. Trimming removed 4 bases at V and 5 bases at J, with 11 bases between. CDR1 and CDR2 (germline): PRHDT, FYEKMQ (reference sequence). DNA for the CDR3: TGTGCCAGCAGCTCTCCACCCGGGACTGAAGCTTTCTTT. It yields the protein CASSSPPGTEAFF.

This clonotype has at least ten counts. The rearrangement uses TRBV7-2 and TRBJ1-4; no reliable D call. Between the trimmed V and J ends, which lost 5 bases and 8 bases, there was a span of 21 bases. This CDR3 has 16 residues. The V gene's germline CDR1 is SGHTA and CDR2 FQGNSA. The CDR3: CASSPNRAMLREKLFF. CDR3 coding DNA: TGTGCCAGCAGCCCCAACCGGGCGATGCTGAGAGAAAAACTGTTTTTT.

V is TRBV4-1 and J is TRBJ2-5, with 8 positions matching TRBD1. This CDR3 has 14 residues. From germline, CDR1 is MGHRA and CDR2 YSYEKL. V trimming: 2 bases; J trimming: 5 bases; junction bases outside the gene matches: 4. The chain's CDR3 is CASSQPQGDETQYF. The CDR3 DNA follows: TGCGCCAGCAGCCAACCACAGGGGGATGAGACCCAGTACTTC.

The rearrangement links TRBV2 to TRBJ2-1, with a weak D call TRBD2 (7 bases). Per germline, CDR1 SNHLY and CDR2 FYNNEI. This CDR3 comprises 16 residues. Trimming took 10 bases from V and 0 from J, leaving 19 bases between them. The CDR3 loop reads CAIRGGGDVSYNEQFF. In DNA form, the CDR3 reads TGTGCCATCCGGGGAGGGGGTGACGTCTCCTACAATGAGCAGTTCTTC.

This clonotype was counted once. The chain carries TRBV3-1 and TRBJ1-4; 9 positions agree with TRBD1. The germline gives CDR1 LGHDT, CDR2 YNNKEL (reference sequence). V lost 3 bases, J lost 6 bases, and 5 bases stayed unmatched. This CDR3 comprises 15 residues. CDR3 residues: CASSHSGQGYEKLFF. The CDR3 bases are TGTGCCAGCAGCCATTCGGGACAGGGTTATGAAAAACTGTTTTTT.

This clonotype came up many times. The chain has TRBV28 and TRBJ2-1; 7 bases fit TRBD1. The CDR3 runs to 15 residues. Germline V gene data show CDR1 as MDHEN and CDR2 as SYDVKM. V dropped 3 bases and J dropped 2; count of bases not matched to a gene: 4. CDR3 DNA: TGTGCCAGCAGTTTGAGACAGGGACCCTACAATGAGCAGTTCTTC. Its protein product is CASSLRQGPYNEQFF. Variable domain in full (rest from reference TRBV28 and TRBJ2-1): DVKVTQSSRYLVKRTGEKVFLECVQDMDHENMFWYRQDPGLGLRLIYFSYDVKMKEKGDIPEGYSVSREKKERFSLILESASTNQTSMYLCASSLRQGPYNEQFFGPGTRLTVL.